These T cell receptor beta chains were read from a single sample in a study of blood T cell repertoires in COVID-19. Data came from immunoSEQ multiplex PCR; TCRdb stores just in-frame clones and leaves some out. The sample gives around 480,000 clones, 87% of which show up once; roughly 0.7% is in the top ten. Sample: PBMCs or T cells enriched from blood (not recorded which). The receptors come from a young woman who had recovered from COVID-19. Each CDR3 is given with its conserved first and last residue. A D gene is named only where the DNA matches it firmly. Some rows have no size entry. The others give once, few or many, or a class for an expanded clone.

V	D	size	J	DNA	CDR3
TRBV19	TRBD1	.	TRBJ1-6	TGTGCCAGTAGTCCGGACAGGGCGAATTCACCCCTCCACTTT	CASSPDRANSPLHF
TRBV11-2	.	.	TRBJ2-7	TGTGCCAGCAGCTTAGCGACATCCCGCTACGAGCAGTACTTC	CASSLATSRYEQYF
TRBV5-4	.	.	TRBJ2-5	TGTGCCAGCAGCCCACCCGGACTAAAGCAAGAGTCCCAGTACTTC	CASSPPGLKQESQYF
TRBV28	.	.	TRBJ2-7	TGTGCCAGCAGCGAAGGGGTAGGCTCCTACGAGCAGTACTTC	CASSEGVGSYEQYF
TRBV4-1	.	.	TRBJ2-2	TGCGCCAGCAGCCAAGACCGAACAGATCCGACCGGGGAGCTGTTTTTT	CASSQDRTDPTGELFF
TRBV6-6	TRBD2	.	TRBJ2-5	TGTGCCAGCAGTAGAGCGGGGGCCAGACAAGAGACCCAGTACTTC	CASSRAGARQETQYF
TRBV5-1	TRBD1	.	TRBJ2-5	TGCGCCAGCAGCCTAGACAGGGGACAAGAGACCCAGTACTTC	CASSLDRGQETQYF
TRBV27	.	.	TRBJ1-1	TGTGCCAGCAGTTTCCTGGGACAGAACACTGAAGCTTTCTTT	CASSFLGQNTEAFF
TRBV4-1	.	.	TRBJ2-5	TGCGCCAGCAGCCAACTTGCGGGACAGCAAGAGACCCAGTACTTC	CASSQLAGQQETQYF
TRBV6-2/TRBV6-3	.	.	TRBJ1-4	TGTGCCAGCAGTTACTCGAGTGGGGCCCCTGAAGGACTGTTTTTT	CASSYSSGAPEGLFF
TRBV7-9	TRBD2	.	TRBJ2-5	TGTGCCAGCAGCCCGGGGACTAGCGGTGTTCAAGAGACCCAGTACTTC	CASSPGTSGVQETQYF
TRBV7-8	.	.	TRBJ2-7	TGTGCCAGCAGCTTGGGGGTAGGAGCCACAGTAGGGGGCTACGAGCAGTACTTC	CASSLGVGATVGGYEQYF
TRBV11-3	.	.	TRBJ1-1	TGTGCCAGCAGCTTAGAGGGCCGAGAAGCTTTCTTT	CASSLEGREAFF
TRBV28	TRBD1	.	TRBJ1-6	TGTGCCAGCAGTCTACCGGGACAGGGGGCGGCTCCACCCCTCCACTTT	CASSLPGQGAAPPLHF
TRBV28	.	few	TRBJ1-1	TGTGCCAGCAGTTCTATGAACACTGAAGCTTTCTTT	CASSSMNTEAFF
TRBV7-2	.	.	TRBJ2-7	TGTGCCAGCAGCTTAGCGCCCAGGGACGAGCAGTACTTC	CASSLAPRDEQYF
TRBV6-5	.	.	TRBJ2-7	TGTGCCACCCAGGACTTTTACGAGCAGTACTTC	CATQDFYEQYF
TRBV11-2	.	.	TRBJ1-5	TGTGCCAGCAGCCTGCTCCCAAGTAGTAGCAATCAGCCCCAGCATTTT	CASSLLPSSSNQPQHF
TRBV7-2	TRBD2	.	TRBJ2-1	TGTGCCAGCAGCTTAGCACCACTAGCGGGGGGGCGGGATGAGCAGTTCTTC	CASSLAPLAGGRDEQFF
TRBV12-3/TRBV12-4	.	.	TRBJ1-1	TGTGCCAGCAGTTTAACGAGGGACACTGAAGCTTTCTTT	CASSLTRDTEAFF
TRBV7-2	.	.	TRBJ1-6	TGTGCCAGCAGGTTGTCCGGAGGATCCTATAATTCACCCCTCCACTTT	CASRLSGGSYNSPLHF
TRBV4-1	TRBD2	.	TRBJ2-5	TGCGCCAGCAGCCAAGATTCTAGCGGGGGGATCGAGACCCAGTACTTC	CASSQDSSGGIETQYF
TRBV7-9	TRBD1	.	TRBJ2-3	TGTGCCAGCAGCCCGGACAGGCTCGGGGATACGCAGTATTTT	CASSPDRLGDTQYF
TRBV6-5	TRBD2	.	TRBJ2-2	TGTGCCAGCAGTTCAGCGGGGGGGCGTACCGGGGAGCTGTTTTTT	CASSSAGGRTGELFF
TRBV6-2/TRBV6-3	.	.	TRBJ2-1	TGTGCCAGCAGTTACCCGCTTAGGCGGTCCGAAGACAGTGAGCAGTTCTTC	CASSYPLRRSEDSEQFF